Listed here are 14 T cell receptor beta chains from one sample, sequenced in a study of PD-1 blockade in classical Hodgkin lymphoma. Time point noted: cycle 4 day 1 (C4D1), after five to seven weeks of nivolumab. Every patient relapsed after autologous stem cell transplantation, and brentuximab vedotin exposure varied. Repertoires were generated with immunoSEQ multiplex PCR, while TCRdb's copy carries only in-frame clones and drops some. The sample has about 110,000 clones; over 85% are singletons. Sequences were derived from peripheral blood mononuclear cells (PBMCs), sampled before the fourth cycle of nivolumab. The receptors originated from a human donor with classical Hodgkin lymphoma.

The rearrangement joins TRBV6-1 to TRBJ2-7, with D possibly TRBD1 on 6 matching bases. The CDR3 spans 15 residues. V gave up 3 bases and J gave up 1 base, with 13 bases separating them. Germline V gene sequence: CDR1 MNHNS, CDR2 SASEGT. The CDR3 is CASSDPSTGSYEQYF. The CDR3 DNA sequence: TGTGCCAGCAGTGATCCGTCGACAGGATCCTACGAGCAGTACTTC.

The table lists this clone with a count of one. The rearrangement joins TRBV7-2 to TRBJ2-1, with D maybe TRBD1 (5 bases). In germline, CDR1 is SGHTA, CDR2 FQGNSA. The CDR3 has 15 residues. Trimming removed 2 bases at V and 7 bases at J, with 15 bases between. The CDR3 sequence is CASSLRQPARNEQFF. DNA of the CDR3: TGTGCCAGCAGCTTAAGACAGCCAGCGAGAAATGAGCAGTTCTTC.

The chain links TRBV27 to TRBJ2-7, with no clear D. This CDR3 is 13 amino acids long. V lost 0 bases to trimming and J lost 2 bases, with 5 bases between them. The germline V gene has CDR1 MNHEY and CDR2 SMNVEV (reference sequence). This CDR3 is CASSLSVTYEQYF. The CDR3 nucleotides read TGTGCCAGCAGTTTATCGGTTACCTACGAGCAGTACTTC.

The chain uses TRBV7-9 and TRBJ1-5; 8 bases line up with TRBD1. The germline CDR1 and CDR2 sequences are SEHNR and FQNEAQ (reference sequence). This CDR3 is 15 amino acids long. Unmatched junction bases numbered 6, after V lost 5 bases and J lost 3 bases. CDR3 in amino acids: CASSPGQGNNQPQHF. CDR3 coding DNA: TGTGCCAGCAGCCCTGGACAGGGCAACAATCAGCCCCAGCATTTT.

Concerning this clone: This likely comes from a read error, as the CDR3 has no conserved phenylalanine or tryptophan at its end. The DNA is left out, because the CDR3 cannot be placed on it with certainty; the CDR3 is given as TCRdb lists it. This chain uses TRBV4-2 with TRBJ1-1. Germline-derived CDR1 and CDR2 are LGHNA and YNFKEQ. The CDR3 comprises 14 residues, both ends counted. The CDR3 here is CASSQQKWHRGRGG.

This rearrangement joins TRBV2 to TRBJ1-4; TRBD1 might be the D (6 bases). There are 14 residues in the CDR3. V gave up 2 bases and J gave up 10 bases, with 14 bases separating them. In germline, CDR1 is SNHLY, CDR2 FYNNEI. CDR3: CASSERDTYGKLFF. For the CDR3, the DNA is TGTGCCAGCAGTGAAAGGGACACGTACGGAAAACTGTTTTTT.

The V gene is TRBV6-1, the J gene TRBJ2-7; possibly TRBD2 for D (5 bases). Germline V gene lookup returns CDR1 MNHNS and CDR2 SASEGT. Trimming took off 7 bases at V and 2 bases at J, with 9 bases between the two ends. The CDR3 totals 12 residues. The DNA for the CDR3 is TGTGCCAGCATCGGGGATACCTACGAGCAGTACTTC. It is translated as CASIGDTYEQYF.

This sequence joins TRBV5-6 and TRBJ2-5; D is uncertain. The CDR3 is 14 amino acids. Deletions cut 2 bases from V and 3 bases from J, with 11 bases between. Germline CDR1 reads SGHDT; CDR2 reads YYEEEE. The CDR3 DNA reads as TGTGCCAGCAGCTTCGGTCTTGCCGAAGAGACCCAGTACTTC. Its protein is CASSFGLAEETQYF.

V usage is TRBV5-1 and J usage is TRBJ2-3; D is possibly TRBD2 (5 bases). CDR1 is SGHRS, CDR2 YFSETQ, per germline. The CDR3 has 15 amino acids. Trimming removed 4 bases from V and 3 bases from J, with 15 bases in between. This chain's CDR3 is CASSGRSPGTDTQYF. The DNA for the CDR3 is TGCGCCAGCAGCGGGCGGTCGCCGGGGACAGATACGCAGTATTTT. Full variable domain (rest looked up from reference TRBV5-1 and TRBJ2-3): KAGVTQTPRYLIKTRGQQVTLSCSPISGHRSVSWYQQTPGQGLQFLFEYFSETQRNKGNFPGRFSGRQFSNSRSEMNVSTLELGDSALYLCASSGRSPGTDTQYFGPGTRLTVL.

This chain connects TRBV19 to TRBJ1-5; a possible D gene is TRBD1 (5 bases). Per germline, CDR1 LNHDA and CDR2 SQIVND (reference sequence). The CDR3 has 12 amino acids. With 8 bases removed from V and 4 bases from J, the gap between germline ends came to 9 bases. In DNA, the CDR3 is TGTGCCAGTCGGGACGGAAATCAGCCCCAGCATTTT. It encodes CASRDGNQPQHF.

The CDR3 reads CASSLGLTLDTEAFF. The CDR3 DNA reads as TGTGCCAGCAGCTTGGGACTTACGTTAGACACTGAAGCTTTCTTT. The rearrangement uses TRBV11-2 and TRBJ1-1, with D possibly TRBD1 on 5 matching bases. Looked up from germline, CDR1 is SGHAT and CDR2 is FQNNGV. The CDR3 has 15 amino acids. The germline V and J ends were trimmed by 3 bases and 3 bases, with 14 bases remaining between them.

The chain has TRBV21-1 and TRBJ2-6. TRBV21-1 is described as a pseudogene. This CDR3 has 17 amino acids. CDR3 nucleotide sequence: TGTGCCAGCAGCAAAGAGGCCAGTCGCTCTGGGGCCAACGTCCTGACTTTC. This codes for CASSKEASRSGANVLTF.

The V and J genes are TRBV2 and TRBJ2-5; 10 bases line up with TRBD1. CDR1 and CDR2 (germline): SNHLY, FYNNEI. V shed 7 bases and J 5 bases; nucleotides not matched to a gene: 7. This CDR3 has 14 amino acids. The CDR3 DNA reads TGTGCCAGCACAAGACAGGGGGCACGGGAGACCCAGTACTTC. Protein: CASTRQGARETQYF. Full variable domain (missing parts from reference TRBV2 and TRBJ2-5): EPEVTQTPSHQVTQMGQEVILRCVPISNHLYFYWYRQILGQKVEFLVSFYNNEISEKSEIFDDQFSVERPDGSNFTLKIRSTKLEDSAMYFCASTRQGARETQYFGPGTRLLVL.

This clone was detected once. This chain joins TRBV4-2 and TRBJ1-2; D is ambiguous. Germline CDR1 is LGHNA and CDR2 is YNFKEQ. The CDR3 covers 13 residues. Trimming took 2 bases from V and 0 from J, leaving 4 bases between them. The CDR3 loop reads CASSQPPNYGYTF. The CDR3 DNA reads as TGTGCCAGCAGCCAACCTCCTAACTATGGCTACACCTTC.